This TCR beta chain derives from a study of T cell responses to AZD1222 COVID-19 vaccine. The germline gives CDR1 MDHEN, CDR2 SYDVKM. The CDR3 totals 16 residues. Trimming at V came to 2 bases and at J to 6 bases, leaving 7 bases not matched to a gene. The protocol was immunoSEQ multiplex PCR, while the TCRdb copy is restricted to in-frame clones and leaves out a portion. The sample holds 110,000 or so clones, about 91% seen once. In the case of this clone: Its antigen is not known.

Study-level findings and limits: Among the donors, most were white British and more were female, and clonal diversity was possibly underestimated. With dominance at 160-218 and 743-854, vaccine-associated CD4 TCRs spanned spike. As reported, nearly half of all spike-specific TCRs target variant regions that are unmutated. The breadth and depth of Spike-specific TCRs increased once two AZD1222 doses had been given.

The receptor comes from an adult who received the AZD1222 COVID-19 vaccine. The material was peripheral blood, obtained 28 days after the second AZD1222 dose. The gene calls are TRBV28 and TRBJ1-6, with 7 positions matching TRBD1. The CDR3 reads CASSLPRQGRNSPLHF. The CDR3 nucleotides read TGTGCCAGCAGTTTACCACGACAGGGCCGTAATTCACCCCTCCACTTT.